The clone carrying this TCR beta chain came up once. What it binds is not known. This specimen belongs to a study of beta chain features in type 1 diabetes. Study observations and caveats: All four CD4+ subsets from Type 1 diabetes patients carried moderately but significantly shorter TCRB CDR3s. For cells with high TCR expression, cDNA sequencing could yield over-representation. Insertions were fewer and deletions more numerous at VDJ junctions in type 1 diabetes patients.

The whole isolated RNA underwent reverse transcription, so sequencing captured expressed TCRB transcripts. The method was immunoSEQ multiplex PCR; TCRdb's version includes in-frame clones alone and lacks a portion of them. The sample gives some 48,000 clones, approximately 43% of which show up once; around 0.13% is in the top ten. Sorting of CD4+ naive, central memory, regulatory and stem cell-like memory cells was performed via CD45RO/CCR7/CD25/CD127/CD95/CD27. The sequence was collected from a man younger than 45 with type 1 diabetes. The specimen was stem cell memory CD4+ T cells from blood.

CDR3 sequence (DNA): TGTGCCAGCAGACCGGGAGAGGGAGGTACCTACAATGAGCAGTTCTTC. It codes for CASRPGEGGTYNEQFF. The chain links TRBV4-2 to TRBJ2-1; D perhaps matches TRBD2 (6 bases). Germline-derived CDR1 and CDR2 are LGHNA and YNFKEQ. V gave up 6 bases and J gave up 2 bases, with 17 bases separating them. This CDR3 has 16 amino acids.